This TCR beta chain appears in the sequencing data of a study of T cells in Graves' hyperthyroidism and ophthalmopathy (dated by TCRdb to the late 2010s). The study in broad terms: Peripheral blood was sampled at the time of initial diagnosis, prior to any treatment. To identify distinguishing TCR V-J signatures, a discovery cohort of some 99 patients was used, comprising 43 with Graves' ophthalmopathy and some 60 with stable Graves' hyperthyroidism. Prospective prediction of ophthalmopathy was tested in an independent validation cohort consisting of 18 hyperthyroidism patients and around 16 patients who later progressed to ophthalmopathy. The 85 to 100 discovery patients were randomly split 7:3 into training and test sets. Thyroid tissue and blood T-cell repertoires from six Graves' hyperthyroidism patients were also compared in the study. Following sampling, methimazole starting at 30 mg daily was given to hyperthyroidism patients, and high-dose intravenous methylprednisolone was given to ophthalmopathy patients. The paper describes TCR Vbeta CDR3 sequencing of 135 peripheral blood samples, made up of 43 ophthalmopathy patients, approximately 73 hyperthyroidism patients and some 17 progressor patients. Overall study outcomes, separate from this receptor: No statistical method was used to set the sample size in advance, and investigators knew the group allocation. Ophthalmopathy was separated from stable hyperthyroidism by a 13 V-J signature model, with 85% to 90% sensitivity and approximately 81% specificity obtained in cross-validation and 80%/75% obtained in testing. Most expanded thyroid clonotypes (frequency above 0.001) were also detected in blood, suggesting blood repertoires may reflect thyroid immune responses. In validation, the model predicted progression to ophthalmopathy with approximately 71% sensitivity and about 72% specificity, a median of around 6.6 months before onset.

CDR1 and CDR2 are drawn from the germline V gene (reference sequence): GTSNPN, SVGIG. The CDR3 starts with the cysteine, ends with the phenylalanine, and has 12 residues. Only CDR3 DNA is held: 36 bases, read in frame from base 1. V is pared back by 4 bases and J by 6 bases, with 12 bases lying between the germline termini. The TCR beta CDR3 regions were amplified from RNA transcripts. For the first round of RT-PCR on the TCR CDR3, the HTBI primer set was used together with the Qiagen OneStep RT-PCR kit. The libraries were constructed in a second round of multiplex PCR and then size-selected and purified. Paired-end sequencing of the libraries was performed with 100 bp reads on an Illumina HiSeq2000. Per the authors' processing: SOAPnuke was used to process the raw data, with reads discarded if the reads contained adapters or uncalled bases, had a mean Phred below 15, or lacked an exact constant-primer or identifier match. COPE v1.2.5 was used to merge the high-quality paired reads, and each unique nucleotide sequence was defined as a clonotype. MiTCR v1.1 was used to align the clonotypes against IMGT TRBV, TRBD and TRBJ reference segments. Only V-J combinations with frequency above 0.0001, covering about 99% of repertoires, were analysed. A TCS score was defined as the ratio of F50 (clonal expansion) to E x V (chaos), with BLOSUM62-based TCRdist applied between CDR3 peptides within each V-J. Welch's t-statistics and random forest reduced around 550 V-J features to 13, which were used in a naive Bayes classifier (R e1071). Through fastp at Q25 and MiXCR, TCRdb rebuilt clones from the public reads, retaining in-frame beta chains. Here each entry gathers all rows of one CDR3 protein and keeps the most common genes and DNA. These V and J calls rely on TCRdb rather than the paper's analysis. In this sample the table shows a few hundred thousand distinct CDR3 sequences, around 21% of which occur a single time. 26% of the sample is in the top ten clones.

This clonotype was detected once. This clone's antigen is unknown. The input lacks base qualities; no much larger clone sits a single base away. A single read counts as weak evidence. Graves' hyperthyroidism was defined as stable when no progression to ophthalmopathy occurred over 18 months of follow-up. Hyperthyroidism patients were newly diagnosed, with disease duration under 2 months, and aged 18 to 65 years. Any patient with an uncontrolled infection, another autoimmune disease, pregnancy or lactation was excluded. Diagnoses relied on clinical symptoms, serum thyroxine and TRAb, thyroid ultrasound and orbital computed tomography. Ficoll-Paque density gradient centrifugation was used to isolate PBMCs from around 9.1 ml of fresh peripheral blood. Trizol reagent was used to extract total RNA, and RNA quality was then checked on an Agilent 2100 Bioanalyzer.

This sequence originates from a young man with Graves' hyperthyroidism. The sequenced sample consisted of blood. The sequence joins TRBV30 to TRBJ1-1, with no reliable assignment of the D segment. The sequenced DNA is TGTGCCTGGAATAACCCCACCCCTGAAGCTTTCTTT. The resulting protein is CAWNNPTPEAFF.